These 21 T cell receptor beta chains were all obtained from the same sample, sequenced in a study of blood T cell repertoires in COVID-19. Clones were read by immunoSEQ multiplex PCR, and TCRdb kept only the in-frame ones, dropping some. The sample has some 210,000 clones; 80% to 90% are singletons. The sample consisted of peripheral blood. Receptors originate from a woman between 65 and 79 years old with active or convalescent COVID-19.

This chain uses TRBV30 with TRBJ1-6; TRBD1 matches at 10 bases. The J segment lost 5 bases and the V segment lost 7 bases, leaving 8 bases of the junction unmatched. The germline CDR1 and CDR2 sequences are GTSNPN and SVGIG (reference sequence). The CDR3 covers 15 residues. CDR3 residues: CASNKGTGDNSPLHF. In DNA form, the CDR3 reads TGTGCCTCGAACAAAGGGACAGGGGATAATTCACCCCTCCACTTT.

This clone was seen just once. The V call is TRBV30, the J call TRBJ1-3; 7 bases map to TRBD1. CDR1 is GTSNPN, CDR2 SVGIG, per germline (reference sequence). With 0 bases clipped from V and 3 bases from J, the junction kept 5 bases outside the gene matches. This CDR3 spans 15 amino acids. The CDR3 DNA is TGTGCCTGGAGTGTTGGAGGGGGCGGTGGAAACACCATATATTTT. It yields the protein CAWSVGGGGGNTIYF.

There are a few counts of this clone. The chain uses TRBV7-9 and TRBJ1-2; TRBD1 matches at 9 bases. J was trimmed by 7 bases and V by 2 bases; bases with no gene match: 5. CDR1 and CDR2 (germline): SEHNR, FQNEAQ (reference sequence). The CDR3 is made up of 14 amino acids. The CDR3 loop reads CASSLSGQGLGYTF. CDR3 sequence (DNA): TGTGCCAGCAGCTTAAGTGGACAGGGGCTTGGCTACACCTTC. The variable domain in full, with the rest retrieved from reference TRBV7-9 and TRBJ1-2, is DTGVSQNPRHKITKRGQNVTFRCDPISEHNRLYWYRQTLGQGPEFLTYFQNEAQLEKSRLLSDRFSAERPKGSFSTLEIQRTEQGDSAMYLCASSLSGQGLGYTFGSGTRLTVV.

The V gene is TRBV11-2, the J gene TRBJ1-3, with D possibly being TRBD1 (6 bases). CDR1 is SGHAT, CDR2 FQNNGV, per germline. Trimming left V 5 bases short and J 2 bases short, with 16 bases between. CDR3 length equals 16 residues. Here the CDR3 reads CASSTRVGAPGNTIYF. CDR3 nucleotide sequence: TGTGCCAGCAGCACCCGGGTGGGGGCGCCTGGAAACACCATATATTTT.

The chain couples TRBV24-1 to TRBJ2-2, with 9 positions matching TRBD2. CDR1 is KGHDR and CDR2 is SFDVKD in the germline V gene. V lost 2 bases and J lost 4; bases outside the gene matches: 7. There are 17 residues in the CDR3. The CDR3, as DNA: TGTGCCACCAGTGATTCGATGACTAGCGGAATCACCGGGGAGCTGTTTTTT. Protein product: CATSDSMTSGITGELFF.

The gene calls are TRBV20-1 and TRBJ1-5; D is unresolved. Germline CDR1 reads DFQATT; CDR2 reads SNEGSKA (reference sequence). The CDR3 is 13 residues long. The V gene lost 3 bases and the J gene lost 3 bases, with 9 bases spanning the gap. CDR3 region: CSASGGDNQPQHF. The CDR3 DNA reads TGCAGTGCTAGTGGCGGTGACAATCAGCCCCAGCATTTT.

The chain links TRBV7-3 to TRBJ2-7; 9 bases agree with TRBD1. The ends lost 1 base at V and 3 bases at J; junction bases unmatched: 7. Germline V gene lookup returns CDR1 SGHTA and CDR2 FQGTGA. This CDR3 has 16 amino acids. In nucleotides, the CDR3 is TGTGCCAGCAGCTTAAAAGGACAGGGGTCGGTCTACGAGCAGTACTTC. It specifies CASSLKGQGSVYEQYF.

This clone was detected only once. The CDR3 nucleotides read TGCGCCAGCAGCCATCCTATCGACAGGGGCGATAGCAATCAGCCCCAGCATTTT. The encoded protein is CASSHPIDRGDSNQPQHF. The gene calls are TRBV4-1 and TRBJ1-5; TRBD1 aligns across 8 bases. This CDR3 is 18 amino acids long. Germline V lookup: CDR1 MGHRA, CDR2 YSYEKL. Losses at the gene ends were 3 bases for V and 0 bases for J; bases not matched to a gene: 10.

This clone showed up just a few times. The gene calls are TRBV7-3 and TRBJ2-3; TRBD2 is a possible D gene (6 bases). The CDR3 has 15 residues. Trimming cost V 2 bases and J 0 bases, with 9 bases left between them. The germline V gene has CDR1 SGHTA and CDR2 FQGTGA. This CDR3 is CASSLLAVSTDTQYF. DNA for the CDR3: TGTGCCAGCAGCTTATTAGCGGTTAGCACAGATACGCAGTATTTT. The entire variable domain, with the rest obtained from reference TRBV7-3 and TRBJ2-3, is as follows: GAGVSQTPSNKVTEKGKYVELRCDPISGHTALYWYRQSLGQGPEFLIYFQGTGAADDSGLPNDRFFAVRPEGSVSTLKIQRTERGDSAVYLCASSLLAVSTDTQYFGPGTRLTVL.

The chain has TRBV6-5 and TRBJ2-5; TRBD1 matches 8 bases. The CDR3 sequence is 13 residues long. Germline trimming cut 5 bases from V and 4 bases from J; bases unmatched to any gene: 3. CDR1 and CDR2 from the germline V gene are MNHEY and SVGAGI. CDR3 sequence (DNA): TGTGCCAGCAGTATCAGGGGGCGAGAGACCCAGTACTTC. Translated, it gives CASSIRGRETQYF.

The J gene is TRBJ1-4, the V gene TRBV4-1; D perhaps matches TRBD1 (6 bases). The CDR3 extends over 17 amino acids. The germline CDR1 and CDR2 sequences are MGHRA and YSYEKL. Trimming stripped 0 bases from V and 8 bases from J, with 19 bases between. The CDR3: CASSQDARDILGEKLFF. The CDR3 DNA is TGCGCCAGCAGCCAAGATGCCAGGGACATCTTAGGGGAAAAACTGTTTTTT.

V and J are TRBV27 and TRBJ2-4; D is possibly TRBD1 (8 bases). This CDR3 spans 19 amino acids. The V end lost 2 bases, the J end lost 2 bases, and 22 bases lay between the germline ends. The germline V gene has CDR1 MNHEY and CDR2 SMNVEV (reference sequence). The CDR3 nucleotides read TGTGCCAGCAGTTTAGGGTACAGGGGGGGGGCGCCCACCAAAAACATTCAGTACTTC. As protein: CASSLGYRGGAPTKNIQYF.

This sequence joins TRBV10-3 and TRBJ1-3, with a weak D call TRBD1 (5 bases). The CDR3 extends over 14 amino acids. CDR1 is ENHRY, CDR2 SYGVKD, per germline. Trimming stripped 4 bases from V and 0 bases from J, with 7 bases between. The CDR3 sequence: CAISAGGSGNTIYF. The CDR3 DNA is TGTGCCATCAGTGCCGGGGGCTCTGGAAACACCATATATTTT.

V usage is TRBV3-1 (or the pseudogene TRBV3-2) and J usage is TRBJ1-2; TRBD1 is a possible D gene (6 bases). Per the germline V gene, CDR1 is LGHDT and CDR2 is YNNKEL (reference sequence). The CDR3 has 17 residues. V was trimmed by 2 bases and J by 6 bases, leaving 22 bases between them. The CDR3 DNA reads as TGTGCCAGCAGCCAATTCGCAGGGCTAGGGGGGGGTGATGGCTACACCTTC. This gives the protein CASSQFAGLGGGDGYTF.

V usage is TRBV3-1 (or the pseudogene TRBV3-2) and J usage is TRBJ2-1, with a possible D match to TRBD1 (5 bases). CDR3 length: 14 amino acids. Germline V lookup: CDR1 LGHDT, CDR2 YNNKEL (reference sequence). Trimming removed 0 bases at V and 4 bases at J, with 7 bases between. CDR3 sequence reads: CASSQDRVYNEQFF. CDR3 nucleotides: TGTGCCAGCAGCCAAGACAGGGTTTACAATGAGCAGTTCTTC.

The chain combines TRBV4-1 with TRBJ1-1; TRBD1 matches 10 bases. The germline CDR1 and CDR2 sequences are MGHRA and YSYEKL. The CDR3 totals 18 residues. V was pared by 6 bases and J by 3 bases, with 16 bases of the junction left unmatched. Here the CDR3 reads CASRPTLGQGIVDTEAFF. CDR3 bases: TGCGCCAGCAGACCAACTTTGGGACAGGGGATTGTTGACACTGAAGCTTTCTTT.

The J gene is TRBJ1-2, the V gene TRBV6-5; the D gene is possibly TRBD1 (6 bases). The CDR3 sequence is 14 residues long. Trimming took off 7 bases at V and 2 bases at J, with 14 bases between the two ends. Germline-derived CDR1 and CDR2 are MNHEY and SVGAGI. The CDR3 reads CASTWEGGNYGYTF. CDR3 DNA sequence: TGTGCCAGCACCTGGGAAGGGGGAAACTATGGCTACACCTTC.

The rearrangement links TRBV2 to TRBJ1-5; 7 bases are shared with TRBD1. From germline, CDR1 is SNHLY and CDR2 FYNNEI. The CDR3 is made up of 13 amino acids. Trimming took 6 bases from V and 7 from J; bases not matched to a gene: 6. In DNA, the CDR3 is TGTGCCAGCAGGGGGGACAGTGGACAGCCCCAGCATTTT. This translates into CASRGDSGQPQHF. The entire variable domain, with the rest obtained from reference TRBV2 and TRBJ1-5, is as follows: EPEVTQTPSHQVTQMGQEVILRCVPISNHLYFYWYRQILGQKVEFLVSFYNNEISEKSEIFDDQFSVERPDGSNFTLKIRSTKLEDSAMYFCASRGDSGQPQHFGDGTRLSIL.

The CDR3 DNA reads TGTGCCAGCAGCCCCACTGGTGGCTACACCTTC. It yields the protein CASSPTGGYTF. The gene calls are TRBV7-9 and TRBJ1-2; D unresolved. The CDR3 runs to 11 residues. Germline V gives CDR1 SEHNR, CDR2 FQNEAQ (reference sequence). Trimming removed 5 bases from V and 7 bases from J, with 8 bases in between. Variable domain in full (rest from reference TRBV7-9 and TRBJ1-2): DTGVSQNPRHKITKRGQNVTFRCDPISEHNRLYWYRQTLGQGPEFLTYFQNEAQLEKSRLLSDRFSAERPKGSFSTLEIQRTEQGDSAMYLCASSPTGGYTFGSGTRLTVV.

The V and J genes are TRBV11-2 and TRBJ2-5; tentative D call: TRBD2 (6 bases). Trimming removed 5 bases from V and 5 bases from J, with 18 bases in between. The germline gives CDR1 SGHAT, CDR2 FQNNGV. CDR3 length: 15 residues. The CDR3 here is CASSPLGRAGETQYF. CDR3 coding DNA: TGTGCCAGCAGCCCTCTGGGACGGGCGGGGGAGACCCAGTACTTC.

This clone was recorded a few times. A much larger clone differs by one base, so this may be a read error. Other DNA sequences from this sample encode an identical CDR3 as well. J is TRBJ2-7 and V is TRBV9, with TRBD1 matching over 7 bases. The germline CDR1 and CDR2 sequences are SGDLS and YYNGEE. Trimming took 3 bases from V and 2 from J; bases not matched to a gene: 2. The CDR3 is 13 amino acids. CDR3 DNA: TGTGCCAGCAGCGCCCAGGGGGCCTACGAGCAGTACTTC. Amino acids: CASSAQGAYEQYF.